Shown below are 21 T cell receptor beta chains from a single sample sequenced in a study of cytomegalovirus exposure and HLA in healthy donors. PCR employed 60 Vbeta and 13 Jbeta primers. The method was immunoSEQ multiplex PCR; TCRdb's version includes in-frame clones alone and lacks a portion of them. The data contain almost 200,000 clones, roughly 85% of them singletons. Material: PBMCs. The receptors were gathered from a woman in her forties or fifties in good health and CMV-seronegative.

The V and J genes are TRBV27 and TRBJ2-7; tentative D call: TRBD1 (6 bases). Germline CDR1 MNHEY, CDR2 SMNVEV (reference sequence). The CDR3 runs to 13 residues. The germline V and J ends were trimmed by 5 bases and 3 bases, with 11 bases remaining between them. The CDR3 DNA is TGTGCCAGCAGTCATGGACAGTTCTACGAGCAGTACTTC. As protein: CASSHGQFYEQYF.

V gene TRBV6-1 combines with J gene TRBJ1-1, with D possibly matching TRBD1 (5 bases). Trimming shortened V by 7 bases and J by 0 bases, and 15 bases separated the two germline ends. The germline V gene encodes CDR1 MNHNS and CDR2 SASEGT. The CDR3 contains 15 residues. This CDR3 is CASKGKSGMNTEAFF. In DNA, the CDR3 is TGTGCCAGCAAGGGAAAATCAGGGATGAACACTGAAGCTTTCTTT.

The CDR3 DNA is TGTGCCAGCAGCTCCGCAGTTACAGGGCAGCTCCTCCACTTT. It encodes CASSSAVTGQLLHF. The chain recombines TRBV7-6 with TRBJ1-6, with a possible D match to TRBD1 (6 bases). V lost 4 bases and J 15 bases, leaving 19 bases between the germline ends. The germline V gene encodes CDR1 SGHVS and CDR2 FNYEAQ. The CDR3 is 14 residues long.

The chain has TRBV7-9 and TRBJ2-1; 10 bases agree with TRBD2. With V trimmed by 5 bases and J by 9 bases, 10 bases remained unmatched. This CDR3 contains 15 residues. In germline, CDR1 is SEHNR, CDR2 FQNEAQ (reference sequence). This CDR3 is CASSPLAGGLGEQFF. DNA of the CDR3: TGTGCCAGCAGCCCCTTAGCGGGAGGCCTAGGTGAGCAGTTCTTC.

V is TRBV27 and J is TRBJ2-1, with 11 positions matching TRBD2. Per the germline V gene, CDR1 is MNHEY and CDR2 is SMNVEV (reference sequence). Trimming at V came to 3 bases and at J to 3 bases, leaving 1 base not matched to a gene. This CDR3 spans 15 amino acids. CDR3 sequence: CASSFGTSGYNEQFF. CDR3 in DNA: TGTGCCAGCAGTTTCGGGACTAGCGGCTACAATGAGCAGTTCTTC.

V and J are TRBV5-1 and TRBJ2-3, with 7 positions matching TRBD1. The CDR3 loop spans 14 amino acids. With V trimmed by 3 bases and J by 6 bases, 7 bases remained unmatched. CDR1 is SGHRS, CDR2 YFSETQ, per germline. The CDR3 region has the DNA TGCGCCAGCAGCTCCCGGACAGGCGTGGATACGCAGTATTTT. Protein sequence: CASSSRTGVDTQYF.

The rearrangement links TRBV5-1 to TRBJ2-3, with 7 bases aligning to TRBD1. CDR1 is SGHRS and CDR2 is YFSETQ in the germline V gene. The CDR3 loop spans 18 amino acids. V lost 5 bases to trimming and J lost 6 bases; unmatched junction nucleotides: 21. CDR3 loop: CASSRISLIGPQGDTQYF. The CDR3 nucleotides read TGCGCCAGCAGTCGGATTTCTCTTATAGGACCACAGGGGGATACGCAGTATTTT.

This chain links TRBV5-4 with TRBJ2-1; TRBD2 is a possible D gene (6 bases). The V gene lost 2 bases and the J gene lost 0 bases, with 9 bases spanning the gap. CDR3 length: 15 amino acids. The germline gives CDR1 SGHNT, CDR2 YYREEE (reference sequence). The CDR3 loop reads CASSFRRGSYNEQFF. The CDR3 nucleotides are TGTGCCAGCAGCTTCAGGAGGGGCTCCTACAATGAGCAGTTCTTC.

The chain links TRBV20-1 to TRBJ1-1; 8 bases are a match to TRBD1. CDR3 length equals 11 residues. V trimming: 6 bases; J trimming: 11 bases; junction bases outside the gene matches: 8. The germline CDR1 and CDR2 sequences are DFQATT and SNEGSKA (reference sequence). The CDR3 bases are TGCAGTGCAAGCGACAGGGGCGGCGCTTTCTTT. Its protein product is CSASDRGGAFF.

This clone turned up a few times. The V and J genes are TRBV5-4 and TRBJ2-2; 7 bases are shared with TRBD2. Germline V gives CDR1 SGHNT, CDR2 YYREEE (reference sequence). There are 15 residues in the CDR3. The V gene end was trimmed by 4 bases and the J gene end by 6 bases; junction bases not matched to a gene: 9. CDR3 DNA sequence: TGTGCCAGCAGCCCAAGGACTAGTGGGGCCGGGGAGCTGTTTTTT. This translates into CASSPRTSGAGELFF.

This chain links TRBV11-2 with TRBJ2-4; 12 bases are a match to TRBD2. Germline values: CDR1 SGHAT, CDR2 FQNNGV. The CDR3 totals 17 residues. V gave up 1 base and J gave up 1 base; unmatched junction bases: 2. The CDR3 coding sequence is TGTGCCAGCAGCTTAGGACTAGCGGGAGTGGCCAAAAACATTCAGTACTTC. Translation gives CASSLGLAGVAKNIQYF.

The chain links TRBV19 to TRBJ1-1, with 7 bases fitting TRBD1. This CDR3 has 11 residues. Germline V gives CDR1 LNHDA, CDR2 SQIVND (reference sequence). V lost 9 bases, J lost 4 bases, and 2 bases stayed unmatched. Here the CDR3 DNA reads TGTGCCAGCAGGGGGACCACTGAAGCTTTCTTT. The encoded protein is CASRGTTEAFF.

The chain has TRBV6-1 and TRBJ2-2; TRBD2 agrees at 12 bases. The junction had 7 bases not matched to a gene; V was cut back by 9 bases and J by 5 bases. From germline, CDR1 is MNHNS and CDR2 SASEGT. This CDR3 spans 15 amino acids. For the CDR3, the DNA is TGTGCCAGTCGACTAGCGGGAGTCGGGACCGGGGAGCTGTTTTTT. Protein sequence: CASRLAGVGTGELFF.

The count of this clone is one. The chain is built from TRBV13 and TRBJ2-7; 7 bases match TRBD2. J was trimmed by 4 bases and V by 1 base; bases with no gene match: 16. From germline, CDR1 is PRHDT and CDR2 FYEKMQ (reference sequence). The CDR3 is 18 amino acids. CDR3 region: CASSLAHTRAGVGYEQYF. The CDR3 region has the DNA TGTGCCAGCAGCTTAGCCCACACCCGTGCGGGAGTAGGGTACGAGCAGTACTTC. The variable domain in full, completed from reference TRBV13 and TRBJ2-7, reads AAGVIQSPRHLIKEKRETATLKCYPIPRHDTVYWYQQGPGQDPQFLISFYEKMQSDKGSIPDRFSAQQFSDYHSELNMSSLELGDSALYFCASSLAHTRAGVGYEQYFGPGTRLTVT.

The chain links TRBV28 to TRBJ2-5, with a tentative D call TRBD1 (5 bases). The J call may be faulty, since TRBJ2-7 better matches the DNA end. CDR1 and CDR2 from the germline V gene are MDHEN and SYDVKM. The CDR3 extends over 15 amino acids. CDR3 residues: CASSSRTRNSYEQYF. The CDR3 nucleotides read TGTGCCAGCAGTTCTCGGACACGTAACTCCTACGAGCAGTACTTC.

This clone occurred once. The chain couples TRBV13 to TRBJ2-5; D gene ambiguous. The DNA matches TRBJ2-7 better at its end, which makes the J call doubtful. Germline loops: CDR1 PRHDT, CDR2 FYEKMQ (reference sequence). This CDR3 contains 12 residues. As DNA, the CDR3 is TGTGCCAGCAGCCCCCAAAGCTACGAGCAGTACTTC. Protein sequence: CASSPQSYEQYF.

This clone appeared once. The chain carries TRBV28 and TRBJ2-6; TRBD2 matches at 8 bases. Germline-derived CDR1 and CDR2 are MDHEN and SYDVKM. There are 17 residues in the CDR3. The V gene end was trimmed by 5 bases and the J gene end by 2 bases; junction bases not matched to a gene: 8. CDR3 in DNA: TGTGCCAGCAGTCCCTCCCGGGGGGGCCCTGGGGCCAACGTCCTGACTTTC. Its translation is CASSPSRGGPGANVLTF.

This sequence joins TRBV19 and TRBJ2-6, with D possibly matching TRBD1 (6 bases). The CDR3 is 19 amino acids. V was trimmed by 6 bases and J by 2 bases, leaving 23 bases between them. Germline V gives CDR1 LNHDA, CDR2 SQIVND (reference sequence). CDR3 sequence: CASSSILGQKETGANVLTF. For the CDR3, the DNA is TGTGCCAGTAGCTCCATACTAGGACAGAAGGAGACTGGGGCCAACGTCCTGACTTTC.

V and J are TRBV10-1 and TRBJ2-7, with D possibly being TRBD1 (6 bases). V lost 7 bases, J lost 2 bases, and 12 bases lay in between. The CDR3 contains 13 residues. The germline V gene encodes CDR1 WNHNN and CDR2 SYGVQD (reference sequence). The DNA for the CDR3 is TGCGCCAGCACTCATGACAGGACCTACGAGCAGTACTTC. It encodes CASTHDRTYEQYF.

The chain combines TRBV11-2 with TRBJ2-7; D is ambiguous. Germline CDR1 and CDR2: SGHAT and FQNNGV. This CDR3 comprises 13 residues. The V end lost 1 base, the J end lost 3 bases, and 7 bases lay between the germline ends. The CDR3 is CASSLVEDYEQYF. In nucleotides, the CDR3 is TGTGCCAGCAGCTTAGTAGAGGACTACGAGCAGTACTTC.

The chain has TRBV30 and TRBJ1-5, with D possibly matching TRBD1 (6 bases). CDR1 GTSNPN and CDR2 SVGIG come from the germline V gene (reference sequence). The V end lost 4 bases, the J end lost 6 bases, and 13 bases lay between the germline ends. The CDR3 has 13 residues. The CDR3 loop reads CAWNGQPRQPQHF. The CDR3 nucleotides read TGTGCCTGGAACGGACAGCCTCGTCAGCCCCAGCATTTT.